This T cell receptor (beta chain) was identified in a study of shared clonotypes between healthy human individuals (dated by TCRdb to about 2020). As for the study more broadly: The cohort included three men and two women between 18 and 49 years of age. For each donor, CD4 naive and CD4 memory were each given three plates, CD8 naive was given two plates, and CD8 memory was given one plate. Blood TCR repertoires of about 5 healthy adults were deeply sequenced to estimate repertoire size and the extent of clonotype sharing between individuals. Libraries were prepared and TCR repertoires were sequenced by different laboratories using diverse techniques, in order to increase sequencing depth and limit assay-specific biases. Leukapheresis yielded between about 0.94 and 9 billion PBMCs per donor. Study-wide findings and limitations: Larger estimated clonotype richness was generally found for naive subsets than for memory subsets. Sharing across a few donors was observed for 5% to 6.5% of naive CD4, over 3% of naive CD8, 2% to 2.5% of memory CD4, and over 0.3% of memory CD8 clonotypes. The genetic and exposure-history diversity represented was limited by the small number of donors. Sampling was limited to blood, and TCR repertoires in tissue likely differ from TCR repertoires in blood. Based on pairwise subsampling, the degree of clonotype sharing among donors was expected to be affected by sequencing depth. Compared with non-shared clonotypes, clonotypes shared by all four sorted-subset donors had higher generation probabilities. Even with the large sequencing depth, rarefaction of the sorted-subset datasets indicated that sequencing was incomplete.

Using the deep immunoSEQ assay, TCR CDR3 regions were amplified from genomic DNA by multiplex PCR. Genomic DNA extracted from each cell subset was distributed evenly over all wells of several immunoSEQ 96-well plates, and each plate served as one replicate. For sorted subsets, each replicate PCR was loaded with about 0.2 ug genomic DNA, equivalent to some 31,000 T cell genomes. The purified libraries were quantified using a Qubit 3.0 fluorometer, sized with a Bioanalyzer 2100, and then quantified again using the KAPA Library Quantification kit. A separate single-read 150-cycle Illumina NextSeq 550 flow cell was used to sequence each immunoSEQ 96-well plate. The authors' analysis ran thus. The immunoSEQ output contained only junctional sequences without quality scores, so filtering could not match that applied to full-length reads. To assign V/J genes and CDR3, sequences were annotated using PyIR, a Python wrapper for IgBLAST v1.9, with IMGT germline references. Reads with weak V/J assignments (E-value above 1e-6), missing CDR3, stop codons, out-of-frame junctions, or ambiguous translated residues were removed. A V3J clonotype was defined by an identical inferred V gene, J gene, and CDR3 amino acid sequence. The percentage overlap between two repertoires was calculated by dividing the number of shared unique clonotypes by the size of the smaller repertoire. Richness of each repertoire was evaluated using RTK rarefaction, the Chao1 estimator, and Recon v2.1 estimates of unobserved clonotypes. Generation probabilities for all TCRbeta clonotypes obtained by the gDNA method from several donors were computed using OLGA. TCRdb mirrors the immuneACCESS table, restricted to in-frame sequences. Some clones are absent from its copies; in checked studies, under half trace to an unresolved V gene, and the reason for the others is unknown. The DNA was the basis for D and trimming; V, J and clone size are from that table. Counted in this sample were 2 million to 2.5 million clones; approximately 95% of them appeared once. The biggest ten clones account for 0.35% to 0.45% of the sample.

CDR1 and CDR2 were assigned from the germline V gene as SGHRS and YFSETQ. The CDR3 runs 14 amino acids, cysteine and phenylalanine included. The read is trimmed to its CDR3 DNA, 42 bases read in frame from base 1. V is cut by 4 bases and J by 0 bases, and the space between the germline ends is 8 bases. A remark on this clone: Its antigen specificity is not known. No base qualities exist here, and no much larger clone lies one base off it.

Donors were healthy HIV-negative adults with no recently reported acute infections or vaccinations. Every donor was a Caucasian adult residing in Nashville, Tennessee, USA. CD4+ T cells were enriched by magnetic negative selection; naive cells were then positively selected on CD45RA, and the negative fraction formed the memory subset. Blood was collected by leukapheresis, and PBMCs were isolated by Ficoll-Histopaque density gradient centrifugation and then cryopreserved in liquid nitrogen vapor phase. Analytical flow cytometry was used to check the purity and quantity of each magnetically sorted T cell population. From each sorted fraction, genomic DNA was isolated and quantified by UV absorbance on a Nanodrop 2000c.

The chain links TRBV5-1 with TRBJ1-3, with the D gene uncertain. The sequence was obtained from a man between 18 and 29 years old in good health. Some clones in this sample may be carry-over from other donors' samples. Sequenced input: naive CD4+ T cells from PBMCs. This sample's cell subset or site label indicates: CD45RA+ positively selected. DNA sequence: TGCGCCAGCAGCCCGGAAACCTCTGGAAACACCATATATTTT. Its product reads: CASSPETSGNTIYF.